This T cell receptor beta chain was recorded in a study of blood T cells in healthy people across ages. Extraction yielded at least 6 micrograms of total RNA per sample. Alongside a J-beta primer mix, a sample-barcoded 5' primer served in a second PCR lasting roughly 6 to 11 cycles. TCRdb ran MiXCR on the 5' RACE reads and lists one entry per CDR3 protein. The table lists some 1.6 million distinct CDR3 sequences, about 31% of them singletons. The germline V gene encodes CDR1 DFQATT and CDR2 SNEGSKA (reference sequence). V was pared by 0 bases and J by 4 bases, with 16 bases between. This CDR3 contains 15 residues.

The receptor's source is a woman in her thirties in good health. The chain carries TRBV20-1 and TRBJ2-7; no definite D call. Sample: blood. CDR3 in amino acids: CSARDPDKALYEQYF. The CDR3 nucleotides are TGCAGTGCTAGAGATCCCGACAAGGCTTTATACGAGCAGTACTTC.